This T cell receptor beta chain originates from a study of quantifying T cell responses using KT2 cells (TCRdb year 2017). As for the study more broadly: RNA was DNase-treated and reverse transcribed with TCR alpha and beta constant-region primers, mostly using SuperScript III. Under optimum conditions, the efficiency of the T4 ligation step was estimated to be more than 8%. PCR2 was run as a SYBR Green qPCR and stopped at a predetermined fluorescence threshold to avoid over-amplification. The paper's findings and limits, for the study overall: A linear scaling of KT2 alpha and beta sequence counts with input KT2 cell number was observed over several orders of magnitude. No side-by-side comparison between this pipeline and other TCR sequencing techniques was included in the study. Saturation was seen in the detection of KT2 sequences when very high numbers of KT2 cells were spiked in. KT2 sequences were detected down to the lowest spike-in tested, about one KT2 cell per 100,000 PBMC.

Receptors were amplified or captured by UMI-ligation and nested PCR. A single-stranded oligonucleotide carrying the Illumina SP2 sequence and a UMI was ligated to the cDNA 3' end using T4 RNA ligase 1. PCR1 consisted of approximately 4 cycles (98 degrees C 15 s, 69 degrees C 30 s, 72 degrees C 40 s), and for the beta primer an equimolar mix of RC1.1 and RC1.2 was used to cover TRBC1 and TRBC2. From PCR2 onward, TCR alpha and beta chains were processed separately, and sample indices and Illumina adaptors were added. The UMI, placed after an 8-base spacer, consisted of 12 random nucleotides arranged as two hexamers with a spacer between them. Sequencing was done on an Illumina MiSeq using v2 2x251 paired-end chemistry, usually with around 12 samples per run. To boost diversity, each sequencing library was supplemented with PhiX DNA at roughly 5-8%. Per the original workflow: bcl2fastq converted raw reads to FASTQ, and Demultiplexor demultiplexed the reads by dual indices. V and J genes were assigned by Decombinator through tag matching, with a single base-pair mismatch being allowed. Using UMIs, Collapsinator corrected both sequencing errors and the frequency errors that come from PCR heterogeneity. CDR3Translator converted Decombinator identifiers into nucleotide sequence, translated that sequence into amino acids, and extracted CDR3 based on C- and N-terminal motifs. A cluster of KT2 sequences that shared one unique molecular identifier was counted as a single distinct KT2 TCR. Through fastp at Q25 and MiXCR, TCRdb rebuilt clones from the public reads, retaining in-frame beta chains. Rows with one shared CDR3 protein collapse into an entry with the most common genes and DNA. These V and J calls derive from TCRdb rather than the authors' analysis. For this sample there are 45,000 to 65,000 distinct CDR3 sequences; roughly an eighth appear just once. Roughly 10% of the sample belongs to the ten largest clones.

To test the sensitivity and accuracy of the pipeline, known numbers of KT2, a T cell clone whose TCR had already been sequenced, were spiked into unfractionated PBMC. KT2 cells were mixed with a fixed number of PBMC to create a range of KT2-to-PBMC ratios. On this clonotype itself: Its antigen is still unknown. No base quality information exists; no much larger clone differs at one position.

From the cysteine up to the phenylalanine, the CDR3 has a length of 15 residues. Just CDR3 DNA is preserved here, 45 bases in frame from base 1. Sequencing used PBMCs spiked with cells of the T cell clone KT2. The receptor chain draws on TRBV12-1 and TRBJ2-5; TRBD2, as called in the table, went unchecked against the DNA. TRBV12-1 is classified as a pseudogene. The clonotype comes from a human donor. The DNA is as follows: TGTGCCAGCAGAACCGGACTAGCGGGATTCTGGGCCCAGTACTTC. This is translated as CASRTGLAGFWAQYF.